This record concerns one T cell receptor (beta chain) sequence. A much more abundant neighbour one base away suggests this may be a read error. Given the absence of the conserved phenylalanine or tryptophan at the CDR3 end, a read error is likely. The data were taken from a study of T cells in Graves' hyperthyroidism and ophthalmopathy. The investigators amplified TCR beta CDR3 regions from RNA transcripts. Primed by the HTBI set, a first-round RT-PCR was run on the TCR CDR3. TCRdb used MiXCR to reprocess the multiplex PCR reads, holding one entry per CDR3 protein. This sample carries 490,000 or so distinct CDR3 sequences, about 20% of them seen once, and the ten largest clones take about half. V lost 0 bases, J lost 4 bases, and 12 bases lay in between. This CDR3 is 15 amino acids long. CDR1 KGHSH and CDR2 LQKENI come from the germline V gene.

This chain joins TRBV18 and TRBJ2-5; maybe TRBD2 (6 bases). The sequencing sample was made of blood. The sequence was obtained from a woman aged 70-85 years with Graves' ophthalmopathy. The CDR3 DNA reads as TGTGCCAGCTCACCACCAAGCAGGGACTCAGAGACCCAGTACCTC. Translation gives CASSPPSRDSETQYL.